This T cell receptor beta chain was captured in a study of breast tumors, draining lymph nodes, adjacent tissues. Broader study findings: That most tumor T cells come from lymph nodes remained unproven. Most tumor T cells seemingly derive from lymph node, then expand in tumor.

Comments on this clonotype: Its cognate antigen is unknown.

Axillary draining lymph nodes of breast cancer patients supplied the node samples. CDR3 length: 15 amino acids. Trimming stripped 2 bases from V and 0 bases from J, with 8 bases between. Germline V CDR1 and CDR2: SGHVS, FNYEAQ. TCRdb reprocessed the multiplex PCR reads with MiXCR, giving one entry per CDR3 protein. Of about 130,000 distinct CDR3 sequences in the sample, around 20% were seen once. This clonotype was sampled from a female donor with breast cancer. Some clones in this sample may be carry-over from other donors' samples. The sequencing input was axillary lymph node tissue. V and J are TRBV7-6 and TRBJ1-3; D is uncertain. The CDR3 DNA reads as TGTGCCAGCAGCTTAAGAGGCACCTCTGGAAACACCATATATTTT. The encoded protein is CASSLRGTSGNTIYF.